This TCR beta chain came from a study of blood T cell repertoires in COVID-19. Study at large: T cells, B-cell-depleted T cells, or PBMCs provided the cDNA or gDNA that served as material.

The data were produced by immunoSEQ multiplex PCR, yet TCRdb's version contains in-frame clones alone and is incomplete. The table includes 170,000 or so clones, 60% to 80% detected once. Germline V gene sequence: CDR1 LNHDA, CDR2 SQIVND (reference sequence). The CDR3 has 16 residues. With 4 bases clipped from V and 11 bases from J, the junction kept 17 bases outside the gene matches. This clone was counted once. This sequence joins TRBV19 and TRBJ1-5; 7 bases agree with TRBD1. The sequence was collected from a woman in her 70s with acute or convalescent COVID-19. Sequencing was performed on peripheral blood. The CDR3 coding sequence is TGTGCCAGTAGTAAGGGACCGGGACAGAGTATTCCGTCCCAGCATTTT. The encoded protein is CASSKGPGQSIPSQHF.